This T cell receptor (beta chain) appears in the sequencing data of a study of blood T cell repertoires in COVID-19. Study information: COVID-19 samples, acute and convalescent, were from the United States, Italy and Spain. The analysed material was cDNA or gDNA that came from T cells, B-cell-depleted T cells, or PBMCs.

Trimming cost V 7 bases and J 4 bases, with 10 bases left between them. The CDR3 is 13 amino acids. In the original workflow: Amplification with reference gene primers provided the estimates of nucleated cell counts. The table came from immunoSEQ multiplex PCR; TCRdb's copy has only in-frame clones and leaves some out. Clone size and the V and J calls come from that table; the DNA yielded D and trimming. The repertoire has 170,000 or so clones, about 88% of them found once; the top ten carry roughly 9%. Cohort 3 recovery required two negative PCRs, clearance, or symptom resolution. The source material was PBMCs or T cells enriched from blood (not recorded which). The V and J genes are TRBV12-3 or TRBV12-4 and TRBJ2-2; the D gene is possibly TRBD1 (5 bases). The source of this sequence is a woman aged 18-30 years who had recovered from COVID-19. The CDR3 DNA sequence: TGTGCCAGCACCAGGGTGGGCACCGGGGAGCTGTTTTTT. Its translation: CASTRVGTGELFF.